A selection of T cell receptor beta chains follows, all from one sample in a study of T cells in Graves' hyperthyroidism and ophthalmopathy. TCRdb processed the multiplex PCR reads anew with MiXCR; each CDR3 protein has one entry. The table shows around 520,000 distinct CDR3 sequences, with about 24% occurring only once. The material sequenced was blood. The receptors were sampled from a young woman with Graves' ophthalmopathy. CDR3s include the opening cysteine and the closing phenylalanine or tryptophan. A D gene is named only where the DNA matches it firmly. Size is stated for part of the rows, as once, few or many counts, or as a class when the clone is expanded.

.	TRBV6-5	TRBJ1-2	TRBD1	CASSYDLTGLGYTF	TGTGCCAGCAGTTACGACCTGACAGGGCTTGGCTACACCTTC
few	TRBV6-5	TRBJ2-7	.	CASSYESSVSYEQYF	TGTGCCAGCAGTTACGAGTCGTCTGTTTCCTACGAGCAGTACTTC
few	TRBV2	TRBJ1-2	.	CASGRVNYGYTF	TGTGCCAGTGGTAGAGTTAACTATGGCTACACCTTC
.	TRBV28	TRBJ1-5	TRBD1	CASSTGISNQPQHF	TGTGCCAGCTCGACAGGGATAAGCAATCAGCCCCAGCATTTT
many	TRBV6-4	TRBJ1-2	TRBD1	CASSVLPGQGADGYTF	TGTGCCAGCAGTGTATTACCGGGACAGGGGGCTGACGGCTACACCTTC
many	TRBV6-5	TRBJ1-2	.	CASSATYYGYTF	TGTGCCAGCAGCGCGACCTACTATGGCTACACCTTC
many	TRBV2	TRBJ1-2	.	CASSESIWGQSGYTF	TGTGCCAGCAGTGAGAGTATCTGGGGGCAATCTGGCTACACCTTC
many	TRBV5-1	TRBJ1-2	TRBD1	CASSFEAGTDNYGYTF	TGCGCCAGCAGCTTTGAGGCCGGGACAGACAACTATGGCTACACCTTC
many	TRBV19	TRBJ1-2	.	CASRTSEGYGYTF	TGTGCCAGCAGGACGTCGGAGGGCTATGGCTACACCTTC
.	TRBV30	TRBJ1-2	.	CAWSEGTVYGYTF	TGTGCCTGGAGTGAGGGAACAGTGTATGGCTACACCTTC
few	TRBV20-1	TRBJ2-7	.	CSARDPQGLGVYQSYEQYF	TGCAGTGCTAGAGATCCGCAGGGGCTAGGAGTATACCAATCCTACGAGCAGTACTTC
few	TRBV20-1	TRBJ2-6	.	CSAYFPGANVLTF	TGCAGTGCTTACTTCCCTGGGGCCAACGTCCTGACTTTC
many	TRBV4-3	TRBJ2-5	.	CASSQGLQETQYF	TGCGCCAGCAGCCAAGGACTGCAAGAGACCCAGTACTTC
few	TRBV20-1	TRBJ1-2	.	CSARDRGGTYGYTF	TGCAGTGCTAGAGATCGTGGGGGGACCTATGGCTACACCTTC
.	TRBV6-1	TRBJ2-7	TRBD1	CASSETQGDSYEQYF	TGTGCCAGCAGTGAAACACAGGGGGATTCCTACGAGCAGTACTTC
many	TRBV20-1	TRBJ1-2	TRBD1	CSASGDRGYGYTF	TGCAGTGCTAGCGGGGACAGGGGCTATGGCTACACCTTC
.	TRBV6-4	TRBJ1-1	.	CASTPRGRSNTEAFF	TGTGCCAGCACCCCCCGGGGCCGGTCGAACACTGAAGCTTTCTTT
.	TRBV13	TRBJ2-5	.	CAISPRRGGAQETQYF	TGTGCCATCAGCCCAAGACGGGGTGGAGCACAAGAGACCCAGTACTTC
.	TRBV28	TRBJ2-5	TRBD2	CASSLFRLAGPSLQETQYF	TGTGCCAGCAGTTTATTCAGGTTAGCGGGGCCCAGCCTCCAAGAGACCCAGTACTTC
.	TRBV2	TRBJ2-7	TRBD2	CASSGASGTSYEQYF	TGTGCCAGCAGTGGCGCTAGCGGGACCTCCTACGAGCAGTACTTC
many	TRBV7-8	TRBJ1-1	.	CASSLELANSPEAFF	TGTGCCAGCAGCTTAGAACTAGCAAACTCGCCTGAAGCTTTCTTT
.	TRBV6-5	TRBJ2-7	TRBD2	CASSYTSAYEQYF	TGTGCCAGCAGTTACACTAGCGCCTACGAGCAGTACTTC
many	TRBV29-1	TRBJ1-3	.	CSVEVTREGGNTIYF	TGCAGCGTTGAAGTAACCAGGGAGGGTGGAAACACCATATATTTT
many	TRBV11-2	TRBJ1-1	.	CASSYGPPGAGNTEAFF	TGTGCCAGCAGCTATGGCCCCCCGGGGGCTGGGAACACTGAAGCTTTCTTT
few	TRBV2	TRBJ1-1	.	CASNGRENTEAFF	TGTGCCAGCAATGGACGGGAAAACACTGAAGCTTTCTTT
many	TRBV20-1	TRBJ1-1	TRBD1	CSAPTGQANTEAFF	TGCAGTGCCCCTACCGGACAGGCCAACACTGAAGCTTTCTTT
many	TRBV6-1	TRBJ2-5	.	CASSNPSETQYF	TGTGCCAGCAGTAACCCTTCGGAGACCCAGTACTTC